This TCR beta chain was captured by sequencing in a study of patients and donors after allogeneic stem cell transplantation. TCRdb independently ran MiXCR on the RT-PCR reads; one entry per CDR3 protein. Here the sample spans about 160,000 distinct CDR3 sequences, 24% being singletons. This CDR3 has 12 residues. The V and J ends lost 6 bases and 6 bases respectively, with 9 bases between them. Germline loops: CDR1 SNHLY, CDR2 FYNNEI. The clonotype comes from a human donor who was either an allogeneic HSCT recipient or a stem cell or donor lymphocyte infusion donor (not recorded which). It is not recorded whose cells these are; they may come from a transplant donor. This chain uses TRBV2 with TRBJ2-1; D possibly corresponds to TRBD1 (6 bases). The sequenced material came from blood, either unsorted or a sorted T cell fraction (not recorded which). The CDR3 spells CASRSDSNEQFF. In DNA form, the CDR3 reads TGTGCCAGCAGATCGGACAGCAATGAGCAGTTCTTC.